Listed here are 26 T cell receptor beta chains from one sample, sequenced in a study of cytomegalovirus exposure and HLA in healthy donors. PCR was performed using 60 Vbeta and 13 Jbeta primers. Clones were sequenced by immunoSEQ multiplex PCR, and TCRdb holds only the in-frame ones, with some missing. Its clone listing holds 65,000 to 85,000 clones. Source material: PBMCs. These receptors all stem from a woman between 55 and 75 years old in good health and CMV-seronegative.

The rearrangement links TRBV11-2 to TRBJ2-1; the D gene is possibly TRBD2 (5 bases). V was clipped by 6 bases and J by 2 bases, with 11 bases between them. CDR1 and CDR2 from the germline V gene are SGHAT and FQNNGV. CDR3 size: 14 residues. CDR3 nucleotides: TGTGCCAGCAGTCCCGCCGGGGCCTACAATGAGCAGTTCTTC. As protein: CASSPAGAYNEQFF.

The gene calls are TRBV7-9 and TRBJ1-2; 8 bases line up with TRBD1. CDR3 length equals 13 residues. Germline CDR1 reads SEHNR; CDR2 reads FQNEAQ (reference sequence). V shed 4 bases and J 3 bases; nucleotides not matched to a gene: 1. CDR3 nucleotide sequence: TGTGCCAGCAGCTCGGGACAGGACTATGGCTACACCTTC. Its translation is CASSSGQDYGYTF. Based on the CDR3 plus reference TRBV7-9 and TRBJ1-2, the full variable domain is DTGVSQNPRHKITKRGQNVTFRCDPISEHNRLYWYRQTLGQGPEFLTYFQNEAQLEKSRLLSDRFSAERPKGSFSTLEIQRTEQGDSAMYLCASSSGQDYGYTFGSGTRLTVV.

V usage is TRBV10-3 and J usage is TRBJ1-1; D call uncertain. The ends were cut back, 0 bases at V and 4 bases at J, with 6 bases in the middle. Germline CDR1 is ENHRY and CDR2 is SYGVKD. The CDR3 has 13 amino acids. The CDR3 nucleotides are TGTGCCATCAGTGAGTCGCACGGCACTGAAGCTTTCTTT. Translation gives CAISESHGTEAFF.

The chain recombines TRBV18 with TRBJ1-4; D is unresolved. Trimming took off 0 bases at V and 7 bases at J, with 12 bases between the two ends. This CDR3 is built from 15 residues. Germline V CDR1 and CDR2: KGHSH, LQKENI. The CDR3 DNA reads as TGTGCCAGCTCACCACCGTCCCAGGTCGGTGAAAAACTGTTTTTT. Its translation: CASSPPSQVGEKLFF.

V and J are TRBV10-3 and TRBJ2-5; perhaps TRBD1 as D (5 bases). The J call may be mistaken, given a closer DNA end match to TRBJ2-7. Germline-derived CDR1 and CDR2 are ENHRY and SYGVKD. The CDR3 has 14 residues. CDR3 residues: CAISESPDSYEQYF. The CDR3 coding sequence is TGTGCCATCAGTGAGTCCCCTGACAGCTACGAGCAGTACTTC.

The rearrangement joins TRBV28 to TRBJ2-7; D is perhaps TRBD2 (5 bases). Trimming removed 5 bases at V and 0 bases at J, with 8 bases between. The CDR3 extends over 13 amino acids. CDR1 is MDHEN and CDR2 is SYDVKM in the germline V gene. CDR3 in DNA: TGTGCCAGCAGTCTAACTAGCTCCTACGAGCAGTACTTC. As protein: CASSLTSSYEQYF.

The CDR3 coding sequence is TGCGCCAGCAGCCAGGAGGGACAGGGGGTAGGGGAGCAGTACTTC. Amino acid sequence: CASSQEGQGVGEQYF. The chain links TRBV4-1 to TRBJ2-7, with TRBD1 matching 11 bases. Germline assignment: CDR1 MGHRA and CDR2 YSYEKL. J was trimmed by 7 bases and V by 3 bases; bases with no gene match: 8. This CDR3 spans 15 amino acids.

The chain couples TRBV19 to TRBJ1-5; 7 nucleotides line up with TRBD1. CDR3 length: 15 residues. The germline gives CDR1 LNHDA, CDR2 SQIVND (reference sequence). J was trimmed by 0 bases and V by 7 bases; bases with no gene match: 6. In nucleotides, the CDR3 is TGTGCCAGTAACCAGGGGGTCGGTAGCAATCAGCCCCAGCATTTT. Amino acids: CASNQGVGSNQPQHF.

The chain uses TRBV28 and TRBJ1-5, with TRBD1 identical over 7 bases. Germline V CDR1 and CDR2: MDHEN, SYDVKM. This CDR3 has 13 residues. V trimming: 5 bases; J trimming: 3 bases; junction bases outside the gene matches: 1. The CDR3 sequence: CASSDRVNQPQHF. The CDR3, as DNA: TGTGCCAGCAGTGACAGGGTCAATCAGCCCCAGCATTTT.

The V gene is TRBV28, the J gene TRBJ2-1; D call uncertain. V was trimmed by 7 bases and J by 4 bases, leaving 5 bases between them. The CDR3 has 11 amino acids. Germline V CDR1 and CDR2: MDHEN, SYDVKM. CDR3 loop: CASMRYNEQFF. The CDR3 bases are TGTGCCAGCATGAGGTACAATGAGCAGTTCTTC.

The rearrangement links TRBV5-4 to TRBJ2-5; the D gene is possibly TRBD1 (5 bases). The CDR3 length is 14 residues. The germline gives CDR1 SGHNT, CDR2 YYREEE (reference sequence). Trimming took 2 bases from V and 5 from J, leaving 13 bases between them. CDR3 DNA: TGTGCCAGCAGCTTCGTGCAGGGCTCGGAGACCCAGTACTTC. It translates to CASSFVQGSETQYF.

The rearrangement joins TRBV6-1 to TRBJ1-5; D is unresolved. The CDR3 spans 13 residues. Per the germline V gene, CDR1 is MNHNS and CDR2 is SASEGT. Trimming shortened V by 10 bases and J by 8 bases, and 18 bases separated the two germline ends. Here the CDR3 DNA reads TGTGCCACGTCGGCTTCGGGGAGGGAGCCCCAGCATTTT. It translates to CATSASGREPQHF.

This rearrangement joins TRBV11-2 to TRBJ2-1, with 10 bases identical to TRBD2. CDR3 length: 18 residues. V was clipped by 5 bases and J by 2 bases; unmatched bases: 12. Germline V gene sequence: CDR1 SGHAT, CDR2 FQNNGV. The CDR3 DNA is TGTGCCAGCAGCAGGGACCTAGCGGGAGCCGGAACCTACAATGAGCAGTTCTTC. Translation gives CASSRDLAGAGTYNEQFF.

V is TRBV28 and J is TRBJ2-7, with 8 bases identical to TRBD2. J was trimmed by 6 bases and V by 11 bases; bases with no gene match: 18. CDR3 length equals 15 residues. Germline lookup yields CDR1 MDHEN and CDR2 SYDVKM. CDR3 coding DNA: TGTGCCCGGGAGGGGGGGAGCGTTGTGCCCCTCGAGCAGTACTTC. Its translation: CAREGGSVVPLEQYF.

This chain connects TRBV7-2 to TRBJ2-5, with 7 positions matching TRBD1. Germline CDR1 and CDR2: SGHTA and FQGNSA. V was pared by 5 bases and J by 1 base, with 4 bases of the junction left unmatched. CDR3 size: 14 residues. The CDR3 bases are TGTGCCAGCAGCCAGGGACAGATCCAAGAGACCCAGTACTTC. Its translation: CASSQGQIQETQYF.

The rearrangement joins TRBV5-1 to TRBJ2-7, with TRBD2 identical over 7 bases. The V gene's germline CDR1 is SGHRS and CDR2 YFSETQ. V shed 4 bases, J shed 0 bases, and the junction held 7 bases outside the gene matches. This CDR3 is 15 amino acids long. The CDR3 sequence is CASSSRTGGSYEQYF. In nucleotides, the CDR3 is TGCGCCAGCAGCAGCCGTACGGGAGGCTCCTACGAGCAGTACTTC.

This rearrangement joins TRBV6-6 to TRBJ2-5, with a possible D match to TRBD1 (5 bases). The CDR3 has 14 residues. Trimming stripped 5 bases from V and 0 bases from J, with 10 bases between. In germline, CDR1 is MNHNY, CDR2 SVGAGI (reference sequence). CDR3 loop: CASSGARHQETQYF. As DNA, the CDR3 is TGTGCCAGCAGTGGGGCTAGGCACCAAGAGACCCAGTACTTC.

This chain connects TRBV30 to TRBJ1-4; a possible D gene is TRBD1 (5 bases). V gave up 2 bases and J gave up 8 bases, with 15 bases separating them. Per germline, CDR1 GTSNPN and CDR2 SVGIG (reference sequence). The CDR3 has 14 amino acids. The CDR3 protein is CAWSPGGMREKLFF. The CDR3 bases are TGTGCCTGGAGTCCGGGGGGGATGCGCGAAAAACTGTTTTTT.

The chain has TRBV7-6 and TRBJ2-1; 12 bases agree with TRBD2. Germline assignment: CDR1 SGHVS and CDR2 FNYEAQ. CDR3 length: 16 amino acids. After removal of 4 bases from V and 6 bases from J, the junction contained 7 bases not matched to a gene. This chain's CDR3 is CASSWSPGLAGNEQFF. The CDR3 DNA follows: TGTGCCAGCAGCTGGTCTCCGGGACTAGCGGGCAATGAGCAGTTCTTC. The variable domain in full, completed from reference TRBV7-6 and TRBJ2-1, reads GAGVSQSPRYKVTKRGQDVALRCDPISGHVSLYWYRQALGQGPEFLTYFNYEAQQDKSGLPNDRFSAERPEGSISTLTIQRTEQRDSAMYRCASSWSPGLAGNEQFFGPGTRLTVL.

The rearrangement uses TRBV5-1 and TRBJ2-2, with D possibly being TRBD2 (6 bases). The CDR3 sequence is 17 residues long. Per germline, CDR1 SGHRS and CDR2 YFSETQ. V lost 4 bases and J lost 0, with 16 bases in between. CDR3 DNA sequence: TGCGCCAGCAGCCTCTATAGCGGAGACGCGAACACCGGGGAGCTGTTTTTT. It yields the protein CASSLYSGDANTGELFF.

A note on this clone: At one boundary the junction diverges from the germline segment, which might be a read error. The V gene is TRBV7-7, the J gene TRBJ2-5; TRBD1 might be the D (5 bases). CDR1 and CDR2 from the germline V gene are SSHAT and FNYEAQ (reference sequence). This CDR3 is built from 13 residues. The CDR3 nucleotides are TGTGCTAGCAGCCCAGGCCCCCAGGGGACCCAGTACTTC. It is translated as CASSPGPQGTQYF.

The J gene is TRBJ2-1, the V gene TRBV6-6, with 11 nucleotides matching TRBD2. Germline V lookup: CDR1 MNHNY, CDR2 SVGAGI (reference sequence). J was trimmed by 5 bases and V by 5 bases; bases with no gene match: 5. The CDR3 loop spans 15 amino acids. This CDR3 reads CASSPGTSGNNEQFF. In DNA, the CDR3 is TGTGCCAGCAGTCCCGGGACTAGCGGTAACAATGAGCAGTTCTTC.

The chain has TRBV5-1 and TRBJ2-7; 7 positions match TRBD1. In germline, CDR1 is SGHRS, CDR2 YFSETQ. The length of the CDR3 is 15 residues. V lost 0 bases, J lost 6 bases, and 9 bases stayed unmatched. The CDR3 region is CASSLVAGGSAEQYF. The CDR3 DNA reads TGCGCCAGCAGCTTGGTGGCAGGGGGAAGTGCCGAGCAGTACTTC.

The CDR3 is CASSLLAGTKNIQYF. The CDR3 region has the DNA TGTGCCAGCAGCTTATTGGCAGGGACCAAAAACATTCAGTACTTC. The chain carries TRBV11-2 and TRBJ2-4, with a weak D call TRBD1 (5 bases). Germline CDR1 SGHAT, CDR2 FQNNGV. The CDR3 runs 15 residues. V dropped 2 bases and J dropped 2 bases, with 10 bases sitting between them.

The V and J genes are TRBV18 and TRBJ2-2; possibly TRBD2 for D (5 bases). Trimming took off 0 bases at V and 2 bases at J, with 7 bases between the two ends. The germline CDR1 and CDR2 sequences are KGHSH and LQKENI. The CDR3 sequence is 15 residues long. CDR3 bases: TGTGCCAGCTCACCACCACGGACTAACACCGGGGAGCTGTTTTTT. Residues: CASSPPRTNTGELFF.

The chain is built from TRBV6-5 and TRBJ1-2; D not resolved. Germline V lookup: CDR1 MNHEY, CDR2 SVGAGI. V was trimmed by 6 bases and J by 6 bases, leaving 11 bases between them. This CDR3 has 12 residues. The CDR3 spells CASSRGEHGYTF. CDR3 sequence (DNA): TGTGCCAGCAGCCGCGGGGAGCATGGCTACACCTTC.